These T cell receptor beta chains were read from a single sample in a study of blood T cell repertoires in COVID-19. The method was immunoSEQ multiplex PCR; TCRdb's version includes in-frame clones alone and lacks a portion of them. Among roughly 100,000 clones listed, around 90% were seen once. Sequencing input: peripheral blood. Receptors originate from a woman aged 45 to 65 with COVID-19, enrolled during active disease. The CDR3 runs from the conserved cysteine through the conserved F or W. Each record gives: V gene, J gene, D gene, clone size, CDR3 protein, CDR3 DNA. The D gene is left open where the match is weak. Not all rows give a size; the values are once, few, many and, for expanded clones, a class.

v_gene: TRBV10-1
j_gene: TRBJ1-5
d_gene: TRBD1
abundance: .
CDR3aa: CASSTPGQQCNQPQHF
CDR3nt: TGCGCCAGCAGTACCCCGGGACAGCAGTGCAATCAGCCCCAGCATTTT

v_gene: TRBV12-5
j_gene: TRBJ1-5
d_gene: TRBD1
abundance: once
CDR3aa: CASGLEDRGVQPQHF
CDR3nt: TGTGCTAGTGGTTTGGAAGACAGGGGTGTTCAGCCCCAGCATTTT

v_gene: TRBV7-2
j_gene: TRBJ1-2
d_gene: TRBD1
abundance: .
CDR3aa: CASSTLGGGNGYTF
CDR3nt: TGTGCCAGCAGCACACTAGGGGGCGGGAATGGCTACACCTTC

v_gene: TRBV28
j_gene: TRBJ1-1
d_gene: TRBD1
abundance: .
CDR3aa: CASTTLGQGNTEAFF
CDR3nt: TGTGCCAGCACCACACTCGGACAGGGGAACACTGAAGCTTTCTTT

v_gene: TRBV5-6
j_gene: TRBJ2-7
d_gene: TRBD1
abundance: .
CDR3aa: CASSDRDRAQYEQYF
CDR3nt: TGTGCCAGCAGCGACCGGGACAGGGCCCAATACGAGCAGTACTTC

v_gene: TRBV6-2/TRBV6-3
j_gene: TRBJ2-3
d_gene: .
abundance: .
CDR3aa: CASSYPRSVSTDTQYF
CDR3nt: TGTGCCAGCAGTTACCCCCGCAGTGTTAGCACAGATACGCAGTATTTT

v_gene: TRBV5-4
j_gene: TRBJ1-6
d_gene: TRBD1
abundance: .
CDR3aa: CASSRDRGSGSPLHF
CDR3nt: TGTGCCAGCAGCCGGGACAGGGGTTCAGGTTCACCCCTCCACTTT

v_gene: TRBV19
j_gene: TRBJ1-1
d_gene: TRBD1
abundance: once
CDR3aa: CASSIGTGWNTEAFF
CDR3nt: TGTGCCAGTAGTATCGGGACAGGGTGGAACACTGAAGCTTTCTTT

v_gene: TRBV11-3
j_gene: TRBJ2-2
d_gene: .
abundance: .
CDR3aa: CASSLRGPYTGELFF
CDR3nt: TGTGCCAGCAGCTTACGCGGCCCTTACACCGGGGAGCTGTTTTTT

v_gene: TRBV6-1
j_gene: TRBJ1-2
d_gene: .
abundance: .
CDR3aa: CASSEDPGRTYGYTF
CDR3nt: TGTGCCAGCAGTGAAGACCCAGGGAGGACCTATGGCTACACCTTC

v_gene: TRBV7-3
j_gene: TRBJ2-2
d_gene: TRBD2
abundance: .
CDR3aa: CASSWTSGGSTGELFF
CDR3nt: TGTGCCAGCAGCTGGACTAGCGGGGGGAGCACCGGGGAGCTGTTTTTT

v_gene: TRBV5-6
j_gene: TRBJ1-1
d_gene: .
abundance: .
CDR3aa: CASIPSGGLEAFF
CDR3nt: TGTGCCAGCATCCCCTCCGGTGGTCTCGAAGCTTTCTTT

v_gene: TRBV6-1
j_gene: TRBJ2-2
d_gene: .
abundance: .
CDR3aa: CASRNRRGPTGELFF
CDR3nt: TGTGCCAGCAGGAATCGGCGGGGGCCTACCGGGGAGCTGTTTTTT

v_gene: TRBV7-2
j_gene: TRBJ2-2
d_gene: .
abundance: .
CDR3aa: CASSSNTGELFF
CDR3nt: TGTGCCAGCAGCTCTAACACCGGGGAGCTGTTTTTT

v_gene: TRBV2
j_gene: TRBJ2-2
d_gene: .
abundance: .
CDR3aa: CASTQASNTGELFF
CDR3nt: TGTGCCAGTACCCAAGCTTCGAACACCGGGGAGCTGTTTTTT

v_gene: TRBV7-2
j_gene: TRBJ2-5
d_gene: TRBD2
abundance: .
CDR3aa: CASNQRGEETQYF
CDR3nt: TGTGCCAGCAACCAGCGGGGGGAAGAGACCCAGTACTTC

v_gene: TRBV11-3
j_gene: TRBJ2-7
d_gene: .
abundance: .
CDR3aa: CASRDEGRGDFYEQYF
CDR3nt: TGTGCCAGCAGGGACGAGGGGAGAGGGGACTTCTACGAGCAGTACTTC

v_gene: TRBV3-1/TRBV3-2
j_gene: TRBJ2-3
d_gene: .
abundance: .
CDR3aa: CASSQDGVWSGQYF
CDR3nt: TGTGCCAGCAGCCAAGATGGCGTGTGGTCGGGGCAGTATTTT

v_gene: TRBV7-3
j_gene: TRBJ1-1
d_gene: .
abundance: .
CDR3aa: CASSPGEYTEAFF
CDR3nt: TGTGCCAGCAGCCCCGGGGAATACACTGAAGCTTTCTTT

v_gene: TRBV7-9
j_gene: TRBJ2-1
d_gene: .
abundance: .
CDR3aa: CASSFTNEQFF
CDR3nt: TGTGCCAGCAGCTTCACAAATGAGCAGTTCTTC

v_gene: TRBV7-2
j_gene: TRBJ1-1
d_gene: TRBD1
abundance: .
CDR3aa: CASSLRDRNTEAFF
CDR3nt: TGTGCCAGCAGCTTACGGGACAGGAACACTGAAGCTTTCTTT

v_gene: TRBV19
j_gene: TRBJ1-1
d_gene: .
abundance: .
CDR3aa: CASTPAAGNAFF
CDR3nt: TGTGCCAGTACCCCTGCGGCAGGGAATGCTTTCTTT

v_gene: TRBV2
j_gene: TRBJ2-5
d_gene: TRBD2
abundance: once
CDR3aa: CASSAGLAGRRETQYF
CDR3nt: TGTGCCAGCAGCGCGGGACTAGCGGGGAGGAGGGAGACCCAGTACTTC

v_gene: TRBV30
j_gene: TRBJ2-3
d_gene: TRBD2
abundance: .
CDR3aa: CAWSFLAGGGTDTQYF
CDR3nt: TGTGCCTGGAGTTTCCTAGCGGGGGGTGGGACAGATACGCAGTATTTT